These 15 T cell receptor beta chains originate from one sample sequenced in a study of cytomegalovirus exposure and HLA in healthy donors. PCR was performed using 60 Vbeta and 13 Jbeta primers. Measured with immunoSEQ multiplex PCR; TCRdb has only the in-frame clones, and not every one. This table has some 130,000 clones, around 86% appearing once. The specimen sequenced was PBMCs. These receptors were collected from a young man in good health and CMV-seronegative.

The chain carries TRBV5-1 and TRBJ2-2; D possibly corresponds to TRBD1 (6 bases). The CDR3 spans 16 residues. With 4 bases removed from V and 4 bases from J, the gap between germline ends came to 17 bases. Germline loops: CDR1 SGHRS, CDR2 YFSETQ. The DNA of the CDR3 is TGCGCCAGCAGCCCGGGTCAGGGGTCAGGCACCGGGGAGCTGTTTTTT. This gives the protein CASSPGQGSGTGELFF.

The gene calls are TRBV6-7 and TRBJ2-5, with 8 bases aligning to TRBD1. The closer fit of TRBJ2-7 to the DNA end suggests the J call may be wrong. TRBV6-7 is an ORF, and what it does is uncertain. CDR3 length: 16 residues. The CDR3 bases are TGTGCCAGCAGTTATAAGGGGCAGGGGGCATCCTACGAGCAGTACTTC. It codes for CASSYKGQGASYEQYF.

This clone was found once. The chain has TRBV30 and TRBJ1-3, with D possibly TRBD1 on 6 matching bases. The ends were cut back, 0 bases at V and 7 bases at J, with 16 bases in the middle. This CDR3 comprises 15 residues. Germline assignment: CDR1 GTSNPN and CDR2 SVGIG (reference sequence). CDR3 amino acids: CAWSVWGGQMNTIYF. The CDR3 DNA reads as TGTGCCTGGAGTGTATGGGGGGGGCAGATGAACACCATATATTTT.

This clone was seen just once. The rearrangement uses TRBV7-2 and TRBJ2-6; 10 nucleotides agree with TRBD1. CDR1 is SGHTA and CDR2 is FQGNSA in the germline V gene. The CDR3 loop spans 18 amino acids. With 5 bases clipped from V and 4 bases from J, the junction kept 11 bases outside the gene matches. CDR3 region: CASSRVTGGLSGANVLTF. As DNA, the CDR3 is TGTGCCAGCAGCCGCGTGACAGGGGGCTTGTCCGGGGCCAACGTCCTGACTTTC.

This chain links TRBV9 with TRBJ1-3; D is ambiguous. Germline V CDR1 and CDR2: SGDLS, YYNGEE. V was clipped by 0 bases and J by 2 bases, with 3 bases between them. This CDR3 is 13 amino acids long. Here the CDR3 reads CASSVVAGNTIYF. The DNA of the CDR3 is TGTGCCAGCAGCGTAGTCGCTGGAAACACCATATATTTT.

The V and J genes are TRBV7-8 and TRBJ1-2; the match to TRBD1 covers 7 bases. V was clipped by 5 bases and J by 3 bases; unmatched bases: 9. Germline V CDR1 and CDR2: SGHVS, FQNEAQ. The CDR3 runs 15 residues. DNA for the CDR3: TGTGCCAGCAGCCTTCGAGCCGGGACAGACTATGGCTACACCTTC. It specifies CASSLRAGTDYGYTF.

CDR3 amino acids: CASSTYTDTQYF. DNA of the CDR3: TGTGCCAGCAGTACCTACACAGATACGCAGTATTTT. The chain couples TRBV27 to TRBJ2-3, with D unresolved. V was trimmed by 5 bases and J by 2 bases, leaving 5 bases between them. CDR3 length equals 12 residues. Germline V CDR1 and CDR2: MNHEY, SMNVEV (reference sequence).

For the CDR3, the DNA is TGTGCCAGCAGCTCCTCCGACTCGTATGGCTACACCTTC. Translation gives CASSSSDSYGYTF. The genes are TRBV7-9 and TRBJ1-2; no clear D gene. The ends were cut back, 4 bases at V and 5 bases at J, with 11 bases in the middle. Germline V gene sequence: CDR1 SEHNR, CDR2 FQNEAQ (reference sequence). There are 13 residues in the CDR3. Full variable domain (outside the CDR3, taken from reference TRBV7-9 and TRBJ1-2): DTGVSQNPRHKITKRGQNVTFRCDPISEHNRLYWYRQTLGQGPEFLTYFQNEAQLEKSRLLSDRFSAERPKGSFSTLEIQRTEQGDSAMYLCASSSSDSYGYTFGSGTRLTVV.

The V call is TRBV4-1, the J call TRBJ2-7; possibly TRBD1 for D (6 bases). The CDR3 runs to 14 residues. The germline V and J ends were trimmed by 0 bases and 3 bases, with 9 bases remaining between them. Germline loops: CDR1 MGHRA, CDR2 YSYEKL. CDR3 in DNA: TGCGCCAGCAGCCAAGAAGTGGACAGCTACGAGCAGTACTTC. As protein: CASSQEVDSYEQYF.

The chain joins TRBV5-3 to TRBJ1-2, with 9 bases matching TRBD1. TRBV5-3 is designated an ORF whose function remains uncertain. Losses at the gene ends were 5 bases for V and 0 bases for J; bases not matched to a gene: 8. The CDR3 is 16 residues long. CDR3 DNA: TGTGCCAGAAGATCCTCCGGGACAGGGACTAACTATGGCTACACCTTC. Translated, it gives CARRSSGTGTNYGYTF.

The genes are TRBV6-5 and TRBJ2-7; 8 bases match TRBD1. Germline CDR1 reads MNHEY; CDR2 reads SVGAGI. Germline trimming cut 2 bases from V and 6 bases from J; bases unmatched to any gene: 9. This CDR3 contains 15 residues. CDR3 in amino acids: CASSYLQGGPSEQYF. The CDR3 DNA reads TGTGCCAGCAGTTACCTACAGGGGGGTCCTTCCGAGCAGTACTTC.

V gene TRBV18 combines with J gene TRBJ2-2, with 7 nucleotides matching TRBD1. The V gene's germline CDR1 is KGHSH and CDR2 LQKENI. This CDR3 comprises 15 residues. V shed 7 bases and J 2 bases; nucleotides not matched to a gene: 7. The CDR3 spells CASFSRTGNTGELFF. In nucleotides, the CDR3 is TGTGCCAGCTTTTCACGGACAGGAAACACCGGGGAGCTGTTTTTT. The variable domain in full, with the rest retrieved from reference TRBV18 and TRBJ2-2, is NAGVMQNPRHLVRRRGQEARLRCSPMKGHSHVYWYRQLPEEGLKFMVYLQKENIIDESGMPKERFSAEFPKEGPSILRIQQVVRGDSAAYFCASFSRTGNTGELFFGEGSRLTVL.

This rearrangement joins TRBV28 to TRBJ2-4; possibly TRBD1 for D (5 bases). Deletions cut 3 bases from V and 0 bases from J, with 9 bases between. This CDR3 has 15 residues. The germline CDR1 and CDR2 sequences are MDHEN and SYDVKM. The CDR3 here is CASSLGRPAKNIQYF. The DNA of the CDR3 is TGTGCCAGCAGTTTGGGGCGACCAGCCAAAAACATTCAGTACTTC. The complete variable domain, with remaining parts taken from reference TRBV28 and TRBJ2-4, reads DVKVTQSSRYLVKRTGEKVFLECVQDMDHENMFWYRQDPGLGLRLIYFSYDVKMKEKGDIPEGYSVSREKKERFSLILESASTNQTSMYLCASSLGRPAKNIQYFGAGTRLSVL.

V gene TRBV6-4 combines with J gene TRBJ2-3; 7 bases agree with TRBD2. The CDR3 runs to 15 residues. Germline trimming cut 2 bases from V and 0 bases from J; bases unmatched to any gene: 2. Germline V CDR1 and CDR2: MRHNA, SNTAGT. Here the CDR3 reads CASSDGGGSTDTQYF. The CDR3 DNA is TGTGCCAGCAGTGACGGCGGGGGTAGCACAGATACGCAGTATTTT.

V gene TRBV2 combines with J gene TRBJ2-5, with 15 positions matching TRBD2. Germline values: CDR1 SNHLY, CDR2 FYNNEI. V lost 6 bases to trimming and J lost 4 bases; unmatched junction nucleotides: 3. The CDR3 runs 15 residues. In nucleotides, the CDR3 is TGTGCCAGCAGGCCGGGACTAGCGGGGGGAGAGACCCAGTACTTC. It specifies CASRPGLAGGETQYF.